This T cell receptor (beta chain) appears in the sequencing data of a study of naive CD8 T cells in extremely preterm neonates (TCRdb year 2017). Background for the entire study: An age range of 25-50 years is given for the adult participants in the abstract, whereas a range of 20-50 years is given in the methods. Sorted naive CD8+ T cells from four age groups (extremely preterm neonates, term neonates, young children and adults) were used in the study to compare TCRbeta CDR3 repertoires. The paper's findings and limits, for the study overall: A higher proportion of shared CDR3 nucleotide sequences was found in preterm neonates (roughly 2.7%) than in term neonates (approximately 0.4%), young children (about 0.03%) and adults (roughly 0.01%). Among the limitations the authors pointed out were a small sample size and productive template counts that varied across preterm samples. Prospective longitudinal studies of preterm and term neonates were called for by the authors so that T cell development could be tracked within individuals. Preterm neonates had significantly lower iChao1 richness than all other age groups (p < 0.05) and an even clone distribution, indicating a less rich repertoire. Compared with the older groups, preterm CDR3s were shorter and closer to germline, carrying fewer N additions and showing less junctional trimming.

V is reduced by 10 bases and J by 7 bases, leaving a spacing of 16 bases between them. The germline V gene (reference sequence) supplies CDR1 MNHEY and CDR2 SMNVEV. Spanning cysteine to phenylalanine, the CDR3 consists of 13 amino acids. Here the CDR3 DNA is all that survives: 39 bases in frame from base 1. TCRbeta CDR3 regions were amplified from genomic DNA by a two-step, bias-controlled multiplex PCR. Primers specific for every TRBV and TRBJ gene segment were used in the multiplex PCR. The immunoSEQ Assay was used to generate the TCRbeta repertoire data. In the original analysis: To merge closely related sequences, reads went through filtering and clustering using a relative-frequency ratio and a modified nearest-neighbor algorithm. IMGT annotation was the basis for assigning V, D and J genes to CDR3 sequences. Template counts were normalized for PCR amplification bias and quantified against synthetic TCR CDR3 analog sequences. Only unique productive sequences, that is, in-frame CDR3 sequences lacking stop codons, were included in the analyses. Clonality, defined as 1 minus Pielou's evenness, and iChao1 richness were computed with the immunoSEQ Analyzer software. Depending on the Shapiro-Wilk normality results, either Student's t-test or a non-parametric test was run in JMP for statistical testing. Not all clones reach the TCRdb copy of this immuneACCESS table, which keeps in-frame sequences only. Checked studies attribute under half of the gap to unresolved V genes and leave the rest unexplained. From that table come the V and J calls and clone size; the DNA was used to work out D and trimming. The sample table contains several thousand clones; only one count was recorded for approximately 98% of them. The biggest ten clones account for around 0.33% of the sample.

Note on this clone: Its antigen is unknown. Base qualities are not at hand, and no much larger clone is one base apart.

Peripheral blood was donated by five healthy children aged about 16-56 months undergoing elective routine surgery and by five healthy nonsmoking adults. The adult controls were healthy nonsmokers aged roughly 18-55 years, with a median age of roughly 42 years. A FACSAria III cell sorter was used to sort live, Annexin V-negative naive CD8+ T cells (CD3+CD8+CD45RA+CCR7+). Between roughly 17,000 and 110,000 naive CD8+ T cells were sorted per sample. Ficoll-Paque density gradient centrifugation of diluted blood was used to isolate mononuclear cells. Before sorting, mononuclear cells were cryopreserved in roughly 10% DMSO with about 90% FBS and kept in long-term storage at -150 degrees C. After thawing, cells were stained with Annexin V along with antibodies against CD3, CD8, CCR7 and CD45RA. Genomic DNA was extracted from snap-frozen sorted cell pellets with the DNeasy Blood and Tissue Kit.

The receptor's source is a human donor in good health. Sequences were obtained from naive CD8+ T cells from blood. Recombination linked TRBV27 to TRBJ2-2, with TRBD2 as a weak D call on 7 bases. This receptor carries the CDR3 CATGSGGHGELFF. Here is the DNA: TGTGCCACCGGATCGGGGGGCCACGGGGAGCTGTTTTTT.